These 29 T cell receptor beta chains originate from one sample sequenced in a study of T cell repertoires in cytomegalovirus infection (dated by TCRdb to about 2019). Sequencing used an Illumina HiSeq 1500. TCRdb reran the public reads through fastp at Q25 and MiXCR, keeping productive beta chains. Merged by CDR3 protein, the rows form single entries marked with the most common genes and DNA. The sample table records 490,000 or so distinct CDR3 sequences; around 11% of these occur just once. Of the sample, roughly 10% falls within the top ten clones. Sequenced input: PBMCs. The receptors stem from a human donor in good health (CMV status not recorded). Some clones in this sample may be carry-over from other donors' samples.

In its sample, this clonotype was seen many times. The rearrangement uses TRBV28 and TRBJ2-7; tentative D call: TRBD1 (6 bases). Looked up from germline, CDR1 is MDHEN and CDR2 is SYDVKM. CDR3 length: 16 residues. V was shortened by 6 bases and J by 3 bases, with 21 bases between the two germline ends. Here the CDR3 reads CASSTSAGVYGYEQYF. For the CDR3, the DNA is TGTGCCAGCAGCACTAGTGCAGGGGTTTACGGCTACGAGCAGTACTTC. The full variable domain, its missing parts supplied by reference TRBV28 and TRBJ2-7, is DVKVTQSSRYLVKRTGEKVFLECVQDMDHENMFWYRQDPGLGLRLIYFSYDVKMKEKGDIPEGYSVSREKKERFSLILESASTNQTSMYLCASSTSAGVYGYEQYFGPGTRLTVT.

This clonotype has a count of ten or more. The rearrangement links TRBV28 to TRBJ2-2, with 11 positions matching TRBD1. The CDR3 consists of 17 residues. The trim removed 6 bases at V and 2 bases at J, leaving 8 bases unmatched. Germline CDR1 and CDR2: MDHEN and SYDVKM. The CDR3 sequence is CASSPRTGGRNTGELFF. CDR3 nucleotides: TGTGCCAGCAGCCCGCGGACAGGGGGCCGTAACACCGGGGAGCTGTTTTTT.

The chain's CDR3 is CASSQGLKDGYTF. Written as DNA, the CDR3 is TGTGCCAGCAGCCAAGGGTTGAAAGATGGCTACACCTTC. V is TRBV3-1 and J is TRBJ1-2; no clear D. Trimming stripped 1 base from V and 6 bases from J, with 9 bases between. There are 13 residues in the CDR3. Germline lookup yields CDR1 LGHDT and CDR2 YNNKEL (reference sequence).

The chain combines TRBV6-5 with TRBJ2-7; 7 nucleotides agree with TRBD1. The length of the CDR3 is 14 residues. The V gene end was trimmed by 2 bases and the J gene end by 1 base; junction bases not matched to a gene: 2. Germline CDR1 MNHEY, CDR2 SVGAGI. Here the CDR3 reads CASSYTGDSYEQYF. As DNA, the CDR3 is TGTGCCAGCAGTTACACAGGGGATTCCTACGAGCAGTACTTC.

This clonotype has just a few counts. CDR3 in DNA: TGTGCCAGCACCGAGCACGGCTACGAGCAGTACTTC. Translating it yields CASTEHGYEQYF. The chain employs TRBV12-3 or TRBV12-4 and TRBJ2-7, with unresolved D. The CDR3 contains 12 residues. Trimming took 7 bases from V and 3 from J, leaving 10 bases between them.

V gene TRBV10-3 combines with J gene TRBJ2-6; D is undetermined. Germline values: CDR1 ENHRY, CDR2 SYGVKD. The CDR3 has 15 amino acids. Trimming cost V 4 bases and J 0 bases, with 7 bases left between them. Here the CDR3 DNA reads TGTGCCATCAGTGCGGTAAGCTCTGGGGCCAACGTCCTGACTTTC. This sequence encodes CAISAVSSGANVLTF.

This clonotype was observed at least ten times. The chain has TRBV10-3 and TRBJ1-1; no reliable D call. Between the trimmed V and J ends, which lost 6 bases and 1 base, there was a span of 15 bases. The germline V gene encodes CDR1 ENHRY and CDR2 SYGVKD. The CDR3 contains 15 residues. CDR3 protein: CAIRSNPVSNTEAFF. As DNA, the CDR3 is TGTGCCATCAGATCGAATCCGGTGTCGAACACTGAAGCTTTCTTT.

This clonotype was detected ten times or more. The CDR3 loop reads CASSFKRGTEAFF. The CDR3 DNA sequence: TGTGCCAGCAGCTTTAAAAGGGGCACTGAAGCTTTCTTT. The rearrangement uses TRBV7-8 and TRBJ1-1, with D possibly matching TRBD1 (5 bases). Per germline, CDR1 SGHVS and CDR2 FQNEAQ. The V end was cut by 3 bases, the J end by 4 bases, with 9 bases between. This CDR3 comprises 13 residues.

J is TRBJ2-1 and V is TRBV20-1; the match to TRBD1 covers 7 bases. V trimming: 5 bases; J trimming: 2 bases; junction bases outside the gene matches: 6. Per the germline V gene, CDR1 is DFQATT and CDR2 is SNEGSKA (reference sequence). The CDR3 runs to 14 residues. CDR3 bases: TGCAGTGCTCAGGGGGTTACGGCCTACAATGAGCAGTTCTTC. It translates to CSAQGVTAYNEQFF.

The genes are TRBV23-1 and TRBJ2-7, with D perhaps matching TRBD2 (5 bases). TRBV23-1 qualifies as an ORF whose function is uncertain. Trimming left V 2 bases short and J 4 bases short, with 18 bases between. This CDR3 comprises 16 residues. The CDR3 spells CASSQEAEVNAYEQYF. CDR3 nucleotides: TGCGCCAGCAGTCAAGAGGCGGAGGTTAATGCTTACGAGCAGTACTTC.

This clonotype was picked up a small number of times. The chain has TRBV14 and TRBJ2-3; D perhaps matches TRBD1 (7 bases). CDR1 is SGHDN, CDR2 FVKESK, per germline. The CDR3 runs to 18 residues. The V and J ends lost 4 bases and 2 bases respectively, with 22 bases between them. The CDR3: CASSRPTGAGGSTDTQYF. DNA of the CDR3: TGTGCCAGCAGCCGCCCTACGGGAGCAGGGGGGTCCACAGATACGCAGTATTTT.

This clonotype was seen ten or more times. V and J are TRBV7-2 and TRBJ1-2; maybe TRBD1 (5 bases). The CDR3 loop spans 14 amino acids. The germline V gene encodes CDR1 SGHTA and CDR2 FQGNSA. Trimming took 5 bases from V and 2 from J, leaving 12 bases between them. The CDR3 sequence is CASSPKGDNYGYTF. CDR3 DNA: TGTGCCAGCAGCCCTAAAGGGGACAACTATGGCTACACCTTC.

The sample holds many counts of this clonotype. The chain has TRBV7-6 and TRBJ1-1; D call uncertain. Trimming removed 1 base from V and 0 bases from J, with 6 bases in between. This CDR3 is 14 amino acids long. Germline CDR1 reads SGHVS; CDR2 reads FNYEAQ. This CDR3 is CASSLETMNTEAFF. In DNA form, the CDR3 reads TGTGCCAGCAGCTTAGAAACGATGAACACTGAAGCTTTCTTT.

The chain joins TRBV5-1 to TRBJ2-1, with 15 bases fitting TRBD2. The CDR3 covers 15 residues. Germline assignment: CDR1 SGHRS and CDR2 YFSETQ. V was pared by 3 bases and J by 5 bases, with 0 bases of the junction left unmatched. The CDR3 sequence: CASSWTSGRDNEQFF. As DNA, the CDR3 is TGCGCCAGCAGCTGGACTAGCGGGAGGGACAATGAGCAGTTCTTC.

This clonotype came up a few times. This chain joins TRBV11-2 and TRBJ1-2; D is perhaps TRBD1 (5 bases). V dropped 0 bases and J dropped 4 bases, with 15 bases sitting between them. Germline values: CDR1 SGHAT, CDR2 FQNNGV. The CDR3 contains 16 residues. This CDR3 reads CASSLDVTGHSYGYTF. CDR3 DNA: TGTGCCAGCAGCTTAGACGTAACAGGACACAGCTATGGCTACACCTTC.

This clonotype showed up just a few times. The J gene is TRBJ1-3, the V gene TRBV20-1, with TRBD1 as a possible D gene (5 bases). Trimming shortened V by 2 bases and J by 0 bases, and 8 bases separated the two germline ends. CDR1 and CDR2 (germline): DFQATT, SNEGSKA (reference sequence). CDR3 length: 14 amino acids. CDR3 DNA: TGCAGTGCTAGACCAGGGAGCTCTGGAAACACCATATATTTT. Translating gives CSARPGSSGNTIYF.

Concerning this clonotype itself: An end of the junction does not agree with germline; a read error may underlie this. The chain links TRBV19 to TRBJ2-1; the D gene is possibly TRBD2 (6 bases). In germline, CDR1 is LNHDA, CDR2 SQIVND (reference sequence). There are 15 residues in the CDR3. Written as DNA, the CDR3 is TGTCCCAGTAGTTCCGCGGGATTGACGGGGAATGAGCAGTTCTTC. Amino acids: CPSSSAGLTGNEQFF.

Ten or more counts support this clonotype. The rearrangement links TRBV12-5 to TRBJ1-6; no clear D gene. Trimming left V 8 bases short and J 0 bases short, with 8 bases between. The CDR3 consists of 14 residues. The V gene's germline CDR1 is LGHNT and CDR2 FRNRAP. The CDR3 reads CASFVGSYNSPLHF. DNA of the CDR3: TGTGCTAGTTTCGTCGGCTCCTATAATTCACCCCTCCACTTT.

The rearrangement joins TRBV10-3 to TRBJ2-3; the D gene is possibly TRBD1 (5 bases). Germline loops: CDR1 ENHRY, CDR2 SYGVKD. The CDR3 has 14 amino acids. The V end was cut by 4 bases, the J end by 0 bases, with 8 bases between. Here the CDR3 reads CAISATESTDTQYF. The CDR3 DNA reads TGTGCCATCAGTGCGACAGAGAGCACAGATACGCAGTATTTT.

Many counts were recorded for this clonotype. The V call is TRBV19, the J call TRBJ2-4, with D possibly TRBD1 on 5 matching bases. The CDR3 loop spans 13 amino acids. V was cut by 5 bases and J by 0 bases, with 5 bases left in between. CDR1 is LNHDA, CDR2 SQIVND, per germline (reference sequence). CDR3 loop: CASSDRAKNIQYF. Written as DNA, the CDR3 is TGTGCCAGTAGTGACAGAGCCAAAAACATTCAGTACTTC.

This clonotype has a count of ten or more. The chain combines TRBV5-4 with TRBJ1-1; D might be TRBD1 (6 bases). CDR1 is SGHNT and CDR2 is YYREEE in the germline V gene (reference sequence). The CDR3 sequence is 18 residues long. V was cut by 4 bases and J by 0 bases, with 22 bases left in between. The CDR3 nucleotides read TGTGCCAGCAGCACACCCTGGGGCAGGGGTGGGTTGAACACTGAAGCTTTCTTT. Amino acid sequence: CASSTPWGRGGLNTEAFF.

In this sample, this clonotype turned up many times. The CDR3 loop reads CASSLVGQGANEQYF. The CDR3 DNA is TGTGCCAGCAGCTTGGTGGGGCAGGGGGCCAACGAGCAGTACTTC. The V gene is TRBV5-5, the J gene TRBJ2-7, with TRBD1 matching 8 bases. In germline, CDR1 is SGHKS, CDR2 YYEKEE (reference sequence). With V trimmed by 0 bases and J by 5 bases, 7 bases remained unmatched. This CDR3 is built from 15 residues.

This clonotype was seen repeatedly, ten times or more. The J gene is TRBJ2-5, the V gene TRBV29-1, with TRBD2 as a possible D gene (6 bases). The CDR3 runs 13 residues. Germline values: CDR1 SQVTM, CDR2 ANQGSEA. V lost 4 bases, J lost 4 bases, and 13 bases lay in between. CDR3 nucleotide sequence: TGCAGCGTTGGTGGAGGGCCGGGAGAGACCCAGTACTTC. Residues: CSVGGGPGETQYF. Full variable domain (rest looked up from reference TRBV29-1 and TRBJ2-5): SAVISQKPSRDICQRGTSLTIQCQVDSQVTMMFWYRQQPGQSLTLIATANQGSEATYESGFVIDKFPISRPNLTFSTLTVSNMSPEDSSIYLCSVGGGPGETQYFGPGTRLLVL.

The CDR3 sequence is CASSPIGLGDEQFF. The CDR3 DNA is TGTGCCAGCAGCCCGATAGGACTTGGGGATGAGCAGTTCTTC. The chain joins TRBV7-3 to TRBJ2-1, with TRBD2 as a possible D gene (5 bases). Germline V gene data show CDR1 as SGHTA and CDR2 as FQGTGA. This CDR3 is 14 amino acids long. Trimming took off 5 bases at V and 8 bases at J, with 16 bases between the two ends.

This clonotype was seen a handful of times. The genes are TRBV9 and TRBJ2-7; D unresolved. V lost 3 bases and J lost 5, with 12 bases in between. Germline V gene lookup returns CDR1 SGDLS and CDR2 YYNGEE. The CDR3 totals 13 residues. In DNA form, the CDR3 reads TGTGCCAGCAGCGCGGGTAGCTGGGACGAGCAGTACTTC. It translates to CASSAGSWDEQYF.

This clonotype came up many times. V usage is TRBV28 and J usage is TRBJ2-3, with unresolved D. The CDR3 is made up of 14 amino acids. The V gene's germline CDR1 is MDHEN and CDR2 SYDVKM. V gave up 7 bases and J gave up 0 bases, with 11 bases separating them. The CDR3 protein is CASMRFGSTDTQYF. DNA for the CDR3: TGTGCCAGCATGAGGTTCGGCAGCACAGATACGCAGTATTTT. Based on the CDR3 plus reference TRBV28 and TRBJ2-3, the full variable domain is DVKVTQSSRYLVKRTGEKVFLECVQDMDHENMFWYRQDPGLGLRLIYFSYDVKMKEKGDIPEGYSVSREKKERFSLILESASTNQTSMYLCASMRFGSTDTQYFGPGTRLTVL.

CDR3 region: CASSHQTGGENIQYF. The CDR3 DNA follows: TGCGCCAGCAGCCACCAGACAGGGGGCGAAAACATTCAGTACTTC. The J gene is TRBJ2-4, the V gene TRBV5-1; 10 bases line up with TRBD1. The CDR3 spans 15 residues. Trimming at V came to 4 bases and at J to 5 bases, leaving 6 bases not matched to a gene. Germline V CDR1 and CDR2: SGHRS, YFSETQ.

This clonotype was found many times. The V call is TRBV19, the J call TRBJ1-4; 10 nucleotides align to TRBD1. V shed 4 bases and J 0 bases; nucleotides not matched to a gene: 2. The germline V gene has CDR1 LNHDA and CDR2 SQIVND (reference sequence). The CDR3 is made up of 16 amino acids. In nucleotides, the CDR3 is TGTGCCAGTAGTACGGGACAGGGGTCAACTAATGAAAAACTGTTTTTT. It codes for CASSTGQGSTNEKLFF.

The table lists this clonotype with a few counts. The chain is built from TRBV2 and TRBJ1-2; tentative D call: TRBD1 (6 bases). CDR1 SNHLY and CDR2 FYNNEI come from the germline V gene. V lost 8 bases to trimming and J lost 8 bases, with 21 bases between them. This CDR3 is 14 amino acids long. DNA for the CDR3: TGTGCCAGCGAAGGGGGGGCTAATATGGGGGGCTACACCTTC. Amino acids: CASEGGANMGGYTF.